This T cell receptor (beta chain) was retrieved from a study of shared clonotypes between healthy human individuals. Turning to the study itself: Those who served as donors were a couple of women and a few men between the ages of 18 and 49.

Some clones are missing from TCRdb's copy, which holds only in-frame ones; the method was immunoSEQ multiplex PCR. The repertoire consists of nearly 500,000 clones, with about 79% occurring once and the leading ten covering over 10%. The CDR3 is 13 residues long. The germline V gene has CDR1 SGHVS and CDR2 FQNEAQ. The V gene lost 4 bases and the J gene lost 4 bases, with 8 bases spanning the gap. The sequence was collected from a woman aged 40 to 50 in good health. Some clones in this sample may be carry-over from other donors' samples. The V and J genes are TRBV7-8 and TRBJ1-5; no clear D gene. The sequenced material came from PBMCs. The DNA of the CDR3 is TGTGCCAGCAGCTGGGGAAGGAATCAGCCCCAGCATTTT. Translated, it gives CASSWGRNQPQHF.